Listed here are 10 T cell receptor beta chains from one sample, sequenced in a study of technical replicates of blood from several donors. Some clones are missing from TCRdb's copy, which holds only in-frame ones; the method was immunoSEQ multiplex PCR. The table has 91,000 or so clones, 95% seen once; the top ten hold 0.25% to 0.3%. The sample consisted of T cells isolated from PBMCs. These receptor sequences come from a human donor in good health.

The chain recombines TRBV10-2 with TRBJ1-5; a possible D gene is TRBD1 (6 bases). This CDR3 is built from 15 residues. From germline, CDR1 is WSHSY and CDR2 SAAADI. V was cut by 5 bases and J by 3 bases, with 14 bases left in between. CDR3 sequence reads: CASSRFRGDNQPQHF. CDR3 nucleotide sequence: TGCGCCAGCAGTAGGTTCAGGGGTGACAATCAGCCCCAGCATTTT.

This clone has just one count. The chain uses TRBV27 and TRBJ1-5, with a weak D call TRBD1 (6 bases). Germline loops: CDR1 MNHEY, CDR2 SMNVEV (reference sequence). The CDR3 sequence is 15 residues long. V was cut by 5 bases and J by 7 bases, with 18 bases left in between. CDR3 DNA sequence: TGTGCCAGCAGTGACGACAGGCAGCTAGGGCAGCCCCAGCATTTT. This encodes CASSDDRQLGQPQHF.

The chain is built from TRBV19 and TRBJ1-5; 8 nucleotides agree with TRBD1. Germline values: CDR1 LNHDA, CDR2 SQIVND (reference sequence). CDR3 length equals 14 residues. The V segment lost 6 bases and the J segment 4 bases; nucleotides outside the gene matches: 5. CDR3 nucleotides: TGTGCCAGTAGGGACAGGGAAGGGAATCAGCCCCAGCATTTT. Translation gives CASRDREGNQPQHF.

The chain links TRBV5-1 to TRBJ2-5; 7 bases are shared with TRBD1. Germline CDR1 reads SGHRS; CDR2 reads YFSETQ. The CDR3 is 16 residues long. J gave up 3 bases and V 7 bases, and 15 bases lay outside the gene matches. The CDR3 bases are TGCGCCAGCGCCAACCCTACGGGACAGTTGGAAGAGACCCAGTACTTC. This codes for CASANPTGQLEETQYF.

This chain uses TRBV6-5 with TRBJ1-1; maybe TRBD1 (6 bases). The CDR3 totals 15 residues. Germline V CDR1 and CDR2: MNHEY, SVGAGI. Trimming left V 5 bases short and J 1 base short, with 14 bases between. The CDR3 DNA follows: TGTGCCAGCAGTAGATGGACAGAGGAGAACACTGAAGCTTTCTTT. Translation gives CASSRWTEENTEAFF.

This clone was seen only once. The chain's CDR3 is CAPAPGGRDTEAFF. The CDR3 DNA follows: TGTGCCCCCGCCCCCGGAGGTAGGGACACTGAAGCTTTCTTT. This chain joins TRBV10-3 and TRBJ1-1; D remains unclear. Trimming shortened V by 11 bases and J by 3 bases, and 19 bases separated the two germline ends. The CDR3 totals 14 residues. Germline V gene lookup returns CDR1 ENHRY and CDR2 SYGVKD.

V gene TRBV6-6 combines with J gene TRBJ2-7; D perhaps matches TRBD1 (6 bases). V dropped 6 bases and J dropped 4 bases, with 10 bases sitting between them. Per germline, CDR1 MNHNY and CDR2 SVGAGI (reference sequence). CDR3 length: 12 residues. The CDR3 loop is CASSAQGYEQYF. The CDR3 nucleotides read TGTGCCAGCAGCGCACAGGGTTACGAGCAGTACTTC.

In nucleotides, the CDR3 is TGTGCCAGCAGCCAAGATCGGCTAGCCAGGCAAAATACGCAGTATTTT. It specifies CASSQDRLARQNTQYF. The chain employs TRBV4-2 and TRBJ2-3; D might be TRBD2 (5 bases). This CDR3 comprises 16 residues. Deletions cut 0 bases from V and 7 bases from J, with 17 bases between. Germline V lookup: CDR1 LGHNA, CDR2 YNFKEQ.

The chain links TRBV11-2 to TRBJ2-2, with 15 bases aligning to TRBD2. Germline V gives CDR1 SGHAT, CDR2 FQNNGV. The CDR3 covers 17 residues. V dropped 5 bases and J dropped 7; count of bases not matched to a gene: 8. This chain's CDR3 is CASSPGLAGGPGGELFF. Here the CDR3 DNA reads TGTGCCAGCAGCCCCGGACTAGCGGGAGGGCCGGGCGGGGAGCTGTTTTTT.

The J gene is TRBJ1-6, the V gene TRBV30; 9 nucleotides line up with TRBD1. Per the germline V gene, CDR1 is GTSNPN and CDR2 is SVGIG (reference sequence). V lost 2 bases and J lost 5; bases outside the gene matches: 7. The CDR3 contains 16 residues. Here the CDR3 DNA reads TGTGCCTGGAGTAAGCCCGGGACAGGGAATAATTCACCCCTCCACTTT. Residues: CAWSKPGTGNNSPLHF.